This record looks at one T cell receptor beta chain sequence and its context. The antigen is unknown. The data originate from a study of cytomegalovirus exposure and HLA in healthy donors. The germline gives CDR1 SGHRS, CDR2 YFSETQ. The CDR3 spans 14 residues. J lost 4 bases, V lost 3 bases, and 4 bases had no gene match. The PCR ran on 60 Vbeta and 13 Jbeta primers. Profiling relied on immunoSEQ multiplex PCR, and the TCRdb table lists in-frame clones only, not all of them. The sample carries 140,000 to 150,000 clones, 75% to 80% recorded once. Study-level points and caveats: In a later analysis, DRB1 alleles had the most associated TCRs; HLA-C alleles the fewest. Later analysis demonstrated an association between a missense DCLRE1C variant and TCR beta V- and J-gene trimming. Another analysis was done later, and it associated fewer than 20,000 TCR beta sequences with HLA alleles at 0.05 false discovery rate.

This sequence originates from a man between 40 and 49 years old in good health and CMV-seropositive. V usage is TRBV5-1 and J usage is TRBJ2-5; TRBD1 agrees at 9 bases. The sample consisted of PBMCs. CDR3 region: CASSSGTGRETQYF. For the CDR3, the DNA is TGCGCCAGCAGCTCCGGGACAGGGAGAGAGACCCAGTACTTC.